The 4 T cell receptor beta chains reported below all come from one sample, sequenced in a study of T cell repertoires in cytomegalovirus infection. TCRdb re-analysed the reads in MiXCR, keeping a single row per CDR3 protein. In the table there are about 530,000 distinct CDR3 sequences, less than 30% of which are singletons. The sequenced sample consisted of PBMCs. These receptor sequences come from a human donor in good health (CMV status not recorded). Some clones in this sample may be carry-over from other donors' samples.

The V and J genes are TRBV7-9 and TRBJ1-4, with no clear D. The germline V gene has CDR1 SEHNR and CDR2 FQNEAQ (reference sequence). The CDR3 consists of 17 residues. V lost 11 bases and J 5 bases, leaving 27 bases between the germline ends. The CDR3 DNA reads TGTGCCGGCAAGGAGCTCGGCACGCCCGCGGGAAATGAAAAACTGTTTTTT. It translates to CAGKELGTPAGNEKLFF.

This clonotype was detected only a few times. The chain uses TRBV11-3 and TRBJ1-2; TRBD1 aligns across 10 bases. Germline trimming cut 8 bases from V and 4 bases from J; bases unmatched to any gene: 1. In germline, CDR1 is SGHNT, CDR2 YENEEA. The CDR3 sequence is 12 residues long. The CDR3 DNA is TGTGCCAGCGGGGACAGGGGCTATGGCTACACCTTC. Protein: CASGDRGYGYTF.

This chain joins TRBV20-1 and TRBJ2-4; TRBD1 matches 9 bases. Germline V CDR1 and CDR2: DFQATT, SNEGSKA (reference sequence). The CDR3 consists of 13 residues. The CDR3 DNA reads TGCAGCACAGGGGGCTTAGCCAAAAACATTCAGTACTTC. Protein sequence: CSTGGLAKNIQYF.

The chain has TRBV28 and TRBJ2-7; tentatively, D is TRBD1 or TRBD2 (6 bases each). Germline lookup yields CDR1 MDHEN and CDR2 SYDVKM. This CDR3 has 11 amino acids. In nucleotides, the CDR3 is TGTGCCAGCAGTGGAGGGGGACAAAAGGACGTC. Amino acid sequence: CASSGGGQKDV.